This T cell receptor beta chain comes out of a study of blood T cell repertoires in COVID-19. The CDR3 is 14 residues long. Germline V gene data show CDR1 as MDHEN and CDR2 as SYDVKM. The germline V and J ends were trimmed by 6 bases and 4 bases, with 13 bases remaining between them. The protocol was immunoSEQ multiplex PCR, while the TCRdb copy is restricted to in-frame clones and leaves out a portion. The sample lists around 180,000 clones, more than 80% seen once, with more than 10% in the top ten. This chain links TRBV28 with TRBJ1-3; tentatively, D is TRBD1 (6 bases). This receptor was taken from a man aged 45 to 65 who had recovered from COVID-19. Sequenced material: PBMCs or T cells enriched from blood (not recorded which). The CDR3 spells CASRRQARGNTIYF. CDR3 coding DNA: TGTGCCAGCAGAAGACAGGCGAGGGGAAACACCATATATTTT.